This T cell receptor (beta chain) was obtained from a study of blood T cells in healthy people across ages. For the study at large: Through template switching, about one barcoded beta molecule was captured per two T cells, as measured in model experiments.

Remarks on this clonotype: Its antigen is still unknown.

General observations from the study: Higher naive T cell percentage went strongly together with higher TCR beta diversity. Among long-lived donors, naive CD4+ cells were more numerous and diversity higher than in aged donors.

Total RNA was extracted at no less than 6 micrograms per sample. Next came a second PCR, run for roughly 6 to 11 cycles, which used a sample-barcoded 5' primer along with a J-beta primer mix. MiXCR, run by TCRdb on the 5' RACE reads, gives a single entry per CDR3 protein. This table holds approximately 830,000 distinct CDR3 sequences, 62% found once. Germline-derived CDR1 and CDR2 are PRHDT and FYEKMQ (reference sequence). CDR3 length: 14 amino acids. This chain links TRBV13 with TRBJ2-5; 8 positions agree with TRBD2. Judging by the DNA end, TRBJ2-1 fits better; the J call may be wrong. The receptor comes from a man aged 25-45 years in good health. Sample: blood. The DNA for the CDR3 is TGTGCCAGCAGCCCGGGACTAGGAGCTGAGACCCAGTTCTTC. This translates into CASSPGLGAETQFF.